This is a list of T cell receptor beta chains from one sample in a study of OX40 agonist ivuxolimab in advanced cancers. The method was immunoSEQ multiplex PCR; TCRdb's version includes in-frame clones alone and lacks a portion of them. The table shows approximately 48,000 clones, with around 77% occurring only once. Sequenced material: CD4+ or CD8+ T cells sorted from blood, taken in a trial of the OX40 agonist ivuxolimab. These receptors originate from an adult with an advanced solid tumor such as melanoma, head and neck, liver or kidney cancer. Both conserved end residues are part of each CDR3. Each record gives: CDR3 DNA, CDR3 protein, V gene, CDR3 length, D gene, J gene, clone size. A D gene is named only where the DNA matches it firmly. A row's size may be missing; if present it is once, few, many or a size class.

cdr3_nt: TGTGCCAGCAGTGATTGGGTGGGACTCACTGAAGCTTTCTTT; cdr3_aa: CASSDWVGLTEAFF; v_call: TRBV2; cdr3_length: 14; d_call: .; j_call: TRBJ1-1; clone_size: .
cdr3_nt: TGTGCCATCAGTGACATGACAGGGTCAACAGATACGCAGTATTTT; cdr3_aa: CAISDMTGSTDTQYF; v_call: TRBV10-3; cdr3_length: 15; d_call: TRBD1; j_call: TRBJ2-3; clone_size: .
cdr3_nt: TGTGCCAGCAGGCCCACAGGGTCAGATACGCAGTATTTT; cdr3_aa: CASRPTGSDTQYF; v_call: TRBV11-2; cdr3_length: 13; d_call: .; j_call: TRBJ2-3; clone_size: few
cdr3_nt: TGTGCCAGCTCACCTCCGGCCTCCCGCTACGAGCAGTACTTC; cdr3_aa: CASSPPASRYEQYF; v_call: TRBV18; cdr3_length: 14; d_call: .; j_call: TRBJ2-7; clone_size: .
cdr3_nt: TGTGCCAGCACATCAAGTTCGGCTTACACCTACGAGCAGTACTTC; cdr3_aa: CASTSSSAYTYEQYF; v_call: TRBV2; cdr3_length: 15; d_call: .; j_call: TRBJ2-7; clone_size: .
cdr3_nt: TGTGCTAGCAGCTTCCAGACCAGTGGCGAGCAGTACTTC; cdr3_aa: CASSFQTSGEQYF; v_call: TRBV7-7; cdr3_length: 13; d_call: .; j_call: TRBJ2-7; clone_size: .
cdr3_nt: TGTGCCAGCCAATCCGGCGGGGCGGACACTGAAGCTTTCTTT; cdr3_aa: CASQSGGADTEAFF; v_call: TRBV28; cdr3_length: 14; d_call: .; j_call: TRBJ1-1; clone_size: .
cdr3_nt: TGTGCCAGCAGCTATCCGGGACTAGCTCGAAATGAGCAGTTCTTC; cdr3_aa: CASSYPGLARNEQFF; v_call: TRBV5-4; cdr3_length: 15; d_call: TRBD2; j_call: TRBJ2-1; clone_size: few
cdr3_nt: TGTGCCAGCAGTTTGCAGGGCGCGGGAAACACCATATATTTT; cdr3_aa: CASSLQGAGNTIYF; v_call: TRBV28; cdr3_length: 14; d_call: .; j_call: TRBJ1-3; clone_size: .
cdr3_nt: TGTGCCAGCAGCGCCCTTCAGAGTACGCAGTATTTT; cdr3_aa: CASSALQSTQYF; v_call: TRBV6-5; cdr3_length: 12; d_call: .; j_call: TRBJ2-3; clone_size: .
cdr3_nt: TGTGCCACTTTGGAGACAGGGAGGTTGAGGGAAGCTTTCTTT; cdr3_aa: CATLETGRLREAFF; v_call: TRBV19; cdr3_length: 14; d_call: TRBD1; j_call: TRBJ1-1; clone_size: .
cdr3_nt: TGTGCCAGCAGTTACTCGAGGGGGCCTGGCAATCAGCCCCAGCATTTT; cdr3_aa: CASSYSRGPGNQPQHF; v_call: TRBV6-6; cdr3_length: 16; d_call: TRBD1; j_call: TRBJ1-5; clone_size: .
cdr3_nt: TGTGCCAGCAGCGGGGGATTCACCTACGAGCAGTACTTC; cdr3_aa: CASSGGFTYEQYF; v_call: TRBV7-6; cdr3_length: 13; d_call: .; j_call: TRBJ2-7; clone_size: .
cdr3_nt: TGTGCCAGCAGTTTAACCCAGGAATCCGCTGAAGCTTTCTTT; cdr3_aa: CASSLTQESAEAFF; v_call: TRBV28; cdr3_length: 14; d_call: .; j_call: TRBJ1-1; clone_size: .
cdr3_nt: TGTGCCAGCAGTTTATCTGGAAACACCATATATTTT; cdr3_aa: CASSLSGNTIYF; v_call: TRBV6-1; cdr3_length: 12; d_call: .; j_call: TRBJ1-3; clone_size: once
cdr3_nt: TGTGCCAGCAGCGTACTCAACCAAGTCAGCACAGATACGCAGTATTTT; cdr3_aa: CASSVLNQVSTDTQYF; v_call: TRBV9; cdr3_length: 16; d_call: .; j_call: TRBJ2-3; clone_size: .
cdr3_nt: TGTGCCAGCAGCCTCTATCAGGGTAACTATGGCTACACCTTC; cdr3_aa: CASSLYQGNYGYTF; v_call: TRBV11-2; cdr3_length: 14; d_call: .; j_call: TRBJ1-2; clone_size: .
cdr3_nt: TGTGCCAGCAGTTTAAGGAATCAAGCTTTCTTT; cdr3_aa: CASSLRNQAFF; v_call: TRBV28; cdr3_length: 11; d_call: .; j_call: TRBJ1-1; clone_size: .
cdr3_nt: TGTGCCAGCAGTATAGTTGACGGGGAGCTGTTTTTT; cdr3_aa: CASSIVDGELFF; v_call: TRBV6-1; cdr3_length: 12; d_call: .; j_call: TRBJ2-2; clone_size: .
cdr3_nt: TGTGCCTGGAGTAGGGACTTCTATGGCTACACCTTC; cdr3_aa: CAWSRDFYGYTF; v_call: TRBV30; cdr3_length: 12; d_call: .; j_call: TRBJ1-2; clone_size: .
cdr3_nt: TGTGCCAGCAGTTATCCACTAGCTAAAAGTTACGAGCAGTACTTC; cdr3_aa: CASSYPLAKSYEQYF; v_call: TRBV6-6; cdr3_length: 15; d_call: .; j_call: TRBJ2-7; clone_size: .
cdr3_nt: TGTGCCAGCAGTTACCGGGAGGGGGCTGGGCAGCCCCAGCATTTT; cdr3_aa: CASSYREGAGQPQHF; v_call: TRBV6-6; cdr3_length: 15; d_call: TRBD1; j_call: TRBJ1-5; clone_size: .
cdr3_nt: TGTGCTAGTGGTCGCGGGACACCGAACACTGAAGCTTTCTTT; cdr3_aa: CASGRGTPNTEAFF; v_call: TRBV12-5; cdr3_length: 14; d_call: .; j_call: TRBJ1-1; clone_size: .
cdr3_nt: TGCAGTGCACACCAGGGAAATGAAGCTTTCTTT; cdr3_aa: CSAHQGNEAFF; v_call: TRBV20-1; cdr3_length: 11; d_call: .; j_call: TRBJ1-1; clone_size: .
cdr3_nt: TGTGCCAGCAGCGTAGGCGGGAGATTCTCCTACAATGAGCAGTTCTTC; cdr3_aa: CASSVGGRFSYNEQFF; v_call: TRBV9; cdr3_length: 16; d_call: TRBD2; j_call: TRBJ2-1; clone_size: .
cdr3_nt: TGTGCCAGCAGTGCCGGGACAGGGCATAACTATGGCTACACCTTC; cdr3_aa: CASSAGTGHNYGYTF; v_call: TRBV6-1; cdr3_length: 15; d_call: TRBD1; j_call: TRBJ1-2; clone_size: .
cdr3_nt: TGTGCCAGCAGTGATCGTGATGGGGCCGGCCGGGACTATGGCTACACCTTC; cdr3_aa: CASSDRDGAGRDYGYTF; v_call: TRBV25-1; cdr3_length: 17; d_call: .; j_call: TRBJ1-2; clone_size: .
cdr3_nt: TGTGCCAGCAGACGAAGGGGAGGGGGCAGTGTCTATGGCTACACCTTC; cdr3_aa: CASRRRGGGSVYGYTF; v_call: TRBV7-2; cdr3_length: 16; d_call: TRBD1; j_call: TRBJ1-2; clone_size: .
cdr3_nt: TGCGCCAGCAGCTTGGACAGGGGGCCTCCCAAGGGGGCTTTCTTT; cdr3_aa: CASSLDRGPPKGAFF; v_call: TRBV5-1; cdr3_length: 15; d_call: TRBD1; j_call: TRBJ1-1; clone_size: once
cdr3_nt: TGTGCCTGGAGTGTACAGGGGTTAAGGGAAAAACTGTTTTTT; cdr3_aa: CAWSVQGLREKLFF; v_call: TRBV30; cdr3_length: 14; d_call: TRBD1; j_call: TRBJ1-4; clone_size: .
cdr3_nt: TGTGCCAGCATGCGTGGGGTAGAGGAGACCCAGTACTTC; cdr3_aa: CASMRGVEETQYF; v_call: TRBV28; cdr3_length: 13; d_call: .; j_call: TRBJ2-5; clone_size: .
cdr3_nt: TGTGCCAGCAGCCCGGGGGGTTGGGGGAACACTGAAGCTTTCTTT; cdr3_aa: CASSPGGWGNTEAFF; v_call: TRBV7-9; cdr3_length: 15; d_call: .; j_call: TRBJ1-1; clone_size: once
cdr3_nt: TGTGCCAGCAGTGCAACTTTTGACAGGGCGTATGGACGCAATCAGCCCCAGCATTTT; cdr3_aa: CASSATFDRAYGRNQPQHF; v_call: TRBV6-1; cdr3_length: 19; d_call: TRBD1; j_call: TRBJ1-5; clone_size: .
cdr3_nt: TGTGCCAGCAGTTACGAGGGGGGAAACGATGAAAAACTGTTTTTT; cdr3_aa: CASSYEGGNDEKLFF; v_call: TRBV6-6; cdr3_length: 15; d_call: .; j_call: TRBJ1-4; clone_size: .
cdr3_nt: TGTGCCAGTAGCCTCGGGGGCGGGATACAAGAGACCCAGTACTTC; cdr3_aa: CASSLGGGIQETQYF; v_call: TRBV19; cdr3_length: 15; d_call: .; j_call: TRBJ2-5; clone_size: .
cdr3_nt: TGTGCCAGCAGGCCCATGGACCAAAGACCCGCATATGGCTACACCTTC; cdr3_aa: CASRPMDQRPAYGYTF; v_call: TRBV7-9; cdr3_length: 16; d_call: .; j_call: TRBJ1-2; clone_size: .
cdr3_nt: TGCGCCAGCAGCCAACCCCGGCAGGCGGGCGGGGAACTGTTTTTT; cdr3_aa: CASSQPRQAGGELFF; v_call: TRBV4-1; cdr3_length: 15; d_call: .; j_call: TRBJ2-2; clone_size: .
cdr3_nt: TGCGCCAGCAGCTTGTCCGGGACAGGTGCCTACGAGCAGTACTTC; cdr3_aa: CASSLSGTGAYEQYF; v_call: TRBV5-1; cdr3_length: 15; d_call: TRBD1; j_call: TRBJ2-7; clone_size: .
cdr3_nt: TGTGCCAGTAGTGTGGGACAGGGTTATAATTCACCCCTCCACTTT; cdr3_aa: CASSVGQGYNSPLHF; v_call: TRBV19; cdr3_length: 15; d_call: TRBD1; j_call: TRBJ1-6; clone_size: once
cdr3_nt: TGTGCCAGCAGATACAGCAATCAGCCCCAGCATTTT; cdr3_aa: CASRYSNQPQHF; v_call: TRBV28; cdr3_length: 12; d_call: .; j_call: TRBJ1-5; clone_size: .
cdr3_nt: TGCGCCAGCAGCGATAAGAGGACCCAGTACTTC; cdr3_aa: CASSDKRTQYF; v_call: TRBV5-1; cdr3_length: 11; d_call: .; j_call: TRBJ2-5; clone_size: .
cdr3_nt: TGTGCCATCAGGCTACTATTGGGCACTGAAGCTTTCTTT; cdr3_aa: CAIRLLLGTEAFF; v_call: TRBV10-3; cdr3_length: 13; d_call: .; j_call: TRBJ1-1; clone_size: .
cdr3_nt: .; cdr3_aa: CAWSVPHFGKVTEAFF; v_call: TRBV30; cdr3_length: 16; d_call: .; j_call: TRBJ1-1; clone_size: .
cdr3_nt: TGCGCCAGCAGCTTGGGGGCGGGAGGGCCTGAAGAGCAGTACTTC; cdr3_aa: CASSLGAGGPEEQYF; v_call: TRBV5-1; cdr3_length: 15; d_call: TRBD2; j_call: TRBJ2-7; clone_size: once
cdr3_nt: TGTGCCAGTAGTATTGGCAGGGCAAACACTGAAGCTTTCTTT; cdr3_aa: CASSIGRANTEAFF; v_call: TRBV19; cdr3_length: 14; d_call: .; j_call: TRBJ1-1; clone_size: .
cdr3_nt: TGTGCCAGCAGCCATGACAGGTTCTACGAGCAGTACTTC; cdr3_aa: CASSHDRFYEQYF; v_call: TRBV5-6; cdr3_length: 13; d_call: .; j_call: TRBJ2-7; clone_size: .
cdr3_nt: TGTGCCAGCAGTCCGCGACTAGCAGATACGCAGTATTTT; cdr3_aa: CASSPRLADTQYF; v_call: TRBV6-5; cdr3_length: 13; d_call: .; j_call: TRBJ2-3; clone_size: .
cdr3_nt: TGCGCCAGCAGCTCGACTAGCCCTAGCACAGATACGCAGTATTTT; cdr3_aa: CASSSTSPSTDTQYF; v_call: TRBV5-1; cdr3_length: 15; d_call: TRBD2; j_call: TRBJ2-3; clone_size: .
cdr3_nt: TGTGCCAGCAGTTCATTCAAGGCGGAGACCCAGTACTTC; cdr3_aa: CASSSFKAETQYF; v_call: TRBV6-1; cdr3_length: 13; d_call: .; j_call: TRBJ2-5; clone_size: .
cdr3_nt: TGTGCCAGCAGCTCAAGTCGGGACAGGGTTTTGTACGAGCAGTACTTC; cdr3_aa: CASSSSRDRVLYEQYF; v_call: TRBV5-4; cdr3_length: 16; d_call: TRBD1; j_call: TRBJ2-7; clone_size: .
cdr3_nt: TGTGCCAGCTCACCCCCGGGACGGGCAGATACGCAGTATTTT; cdr3_aa: CASSPPGRADTQYF; v_call: TRBV18; cdr3_length: 14; d_call: .; j_call: TRBJ2-3; clone_size: .
cdr3_nt: TGCGCAGGAATCTACCCAGACCCGGGACAGGGATTAGTAGATACGCAGTATTTT; cdr3_aa: CAGIYPDPGQGLVDTQYF; v_call: TRBV10-1; cdr3_length: 18; d_call: TRBD1; j_call: TRBJ2-3; clone_size: once
cdr3_nt: TGTGCCAGCAGCTACTCTGGGACGGTGAACACTGAAGCTTTCTTT; cdr3_aa: CASSYSGTVNTEAFF; v_call: TRBV4-2; cdr3_length: 15; d_call: .; j_call: TRBJ1-1; clone_size: .
cdr3_nt: TGTGCCATCAGTGAGGGACTCACGGCCTACGAGCAGTACTTC; cdr3_aa: CAISEGLTAYEQYF; v_call: TRBV10-3; cdr3_length: 14; d_call: .; j_call: TRBJ2-7; clone_size: .